The clone carrying this T cell receptor (beta chain) was recorded at least ten times. Its antigen remains unknown. The data stem from a study of regulatory T cells in long-lasting Graves disease. General observations from the study: Favoring TRBV28, TRBJ1-2 and TRBJ2-5 was a feature seen in persistent disease. New patients shared around 920 public clonotypes, fewer than the roughly 2,600 shared by persistent patients.

Arm-PCR of CDR3 regions and iRepertoire HTBI primers were used to build TCR beta libraries. TCRdb processed the multiplex PCR reads anew with MiXCR; each CDR3 protein has one entry. The sample carries some 450,000 distinct CDR3 sequences, around 20% recorded once. The time point denotes: persistent/refractory GD, antithyroid drugs over 5 years with positive TRAb. The TCR library was made from RNA that had been extracted from PBMCs in TRIzol. Patients all came to the study from an endocrinology department in Xi'an, China. Germline values: CDR1 MDHEN, CDR2 SYDVKM. The CDR3 sequence is 13 residues long. V was clipped by 5 bases and J by 7 bases; unmatched bases: 8.

The TCR originated in a female donor with Graves disease. The chain carries TRBV28 and TRBJ2-7; 7 nucleotides agree with TRBD2. Source: peripheral blood mononuclear cells (PBMCs), taken when the disease was refractory, from a patient treated with antithyroid drugs. CDR3 bases: TGTGCCAGCAGTCGGGGAGGGCCCGGGGAGCAGTACTTC. The encoded protein is CASSRGGPGEQYF.